These 32 T cell receptor beta chains were all obtained from the same sample, sequenced in a study of blood T cell repertoires in COVID-19. This table comes from immunoSEQ multiplex PCR, and its TCRdb copy is limited to in-frame clones, with some not included. The sample holds 90,000 to 110,000 clones, less than 90% seen once. Sequencing used peripheral blood. The receptor source for this set is a woman aged 55-69 years with acute or convalescent COVID-19.

Regarding this clone: At the DNA level, this CDR3 is encoded by other sequences in the same sample as well. The chain joins TRBV28 to TRBJ2-7; D is unresolved. The germline CDR1 and CDR2 sequences are MDHEN and SYDVKM. The germline V and J ends were trimmed by 4 bases and 4 bases, with 11 bases remaining between them. The CDR3 extends over 13 amino acids. The CDR3 DNA reads TGTGCCAGCAGTTCTGGCCAGTCATACGAGCAGTACTTC. Protein product: CASSSGQSYEQYF.

This sequence joins TRBV10-1 and TRBJ2-1; 9 bases are a match to TRBD2. With 6 bases clipped from V and 2 bases from J, the junction kept 5 bases outside the gene matches. This CDR3 is built from 15 residues. Looked up from germline, CDR1 is WNHNN and CDR2 is SYGVQD (reference sequence). DNA for the CDR3: TGCGCCAGCAGCGATATAGCGGGAGCCTACAATGAGCAGTTCTTC. Protein sequence: CASSDIAGAYNEQFF.

The chain couples TRBV3-1 (or the pseudogene TRBV3-2) to TRBJ1-5, with D tentatively TRBD1 (6 bases). V lost 4 bases and J 7 bases, leaving 17 bases between the germline ends. Germline values: CDR1 LGHDT, CDR2 YNNKEL (reference sequence). The CDR3 spans 15 residues. CDR3 nucleotides: TGTGCCAGCAGCCGAGGGGGAGGGTTTGGGCAGCCCCAGCATTTT. This codes for CASSRGGGFGQPQHF.

The rearrangement uses TRBV13 and TRBJ2-2; TRBD2 matches 9 bases. In germline, CDR1 is PRHDT, CDR2 FYEKMQ (reference sequence). V dropped 5 bases and J dropped 1; count of bases not matched to a gene: 8. The CDR3 is 17 residues long. CDR3: CASSPAFSGRNTGELFF. For the CDR3, the DNA is TGTGCCAGCAGCCCAGCCTTTAGCGGGAGGAACACCGGGGAGCTGTTTTTT.

This clone was seen once. This rearrangement joins TRBV7-2 to TRBJ1-2; possible D gene TRBD1, 5 bases. The CDR3 is 14 amino acids. Looked up from germline, CDR1 is SGHTA and CDR2 is FQGNSA. V lost 1 base and J 8 bases, leaving 14 bases between the germline ends. The chain's CDR3 is CASSLEGQGTGYTF. The CDR3 bases are TGTGCCAGCAGCTTAGAGGGTCAGGGTACCGGCTACACCTTC.

The chain carries TRBV5-8 and TRBJ2-5; the match to TRBD2 covers 13 bases. This CDR3 contains 14 residues. Germline loops: CDR1 SGHTS, CDR2 YDEGEE. V lost 3 bases, J lost 7 bases, and 3 bases stayed unmatched. CDR3 in DNA: TGTGCCAGCAGCTGGGGACTAGCGGGGACGACCCAGTACTTC. Translation gives CASSWGLAGTTQYF. Together with reference TRBV5-8 and TRBJ2-5, the CDR3 gives the full variable domain: EAGVTQSPTHLIKTRGQQATLRCSPISGHTSVYWYQQALGLGLQFLLWYDEGEERNRGNFPPRFSGRQFPNYSSELNVNALELEDSALYLCASSWGLAGTTQYFGPGTRLLVL.

The sample holds many counts of this clone. This chain joins TRBV6-4 and TRBJ1-5; D not resolved. Trimming removed 4 bases at V and 4 bases at J, with 11 bases between. The CDR3 consists of 14 residues. The germline CDR1 and CDR2 sequences are MRHNA and SNTAGT. In nucleotides, the CDR3 is TGTGCCAGCAGTGCGAGCCCCGGGAATCAGCCCCAGCATTTT. Residues: CASSASPGNQPQHF.

The gene calls are TRBV28 and TRBJ1-4; a possible D gene is TRBD1 (5 bases). From germline, CDR1 is MDHEN and CDR2 SYDVKM. Trimming pared 4 bases from V and 6 bases from J, leaving 12 bases between. This CDR3 comprises 14 residues. DNA of the CDR3: TGTGCCAGCAGTTCTCTGGCAGGGTATGAAAAACTGTTTTTT. This codes for CASSSLAGYEKLFF.

The chain has TRBV19 and TRBJ2-1, with TRBD1 as a possible D gene (5 bases). There are 17 residues in the CDR3. CDR1 is LNHDA and CDR2 is SQIVND in the germline V gene (reference sequence). Between the trimmed V and J ends, which lost 3 bases and 4 bases, there was a span of 19 bases. CDR3 in amino acids: CASSIQGGALGYNEQFF. In nucleotides, the CDR3 is TGTGCCAGTAGTATCCAGGGTGGTGCCCTGGGGTACAATGAGCAGTTCTTC.

The chain couples TRBV2 to TRBJ1-1; 7 positions agree with TRBD1. CDR3 length: 14 residues. Germline-derived CDR1 and CDR2 are SNHLY and FYNNEI. The V segment lost 5 bases and the J segment 2 bases; nucleotides outside the gene matches: 5. The CDR3 protein is CASSLRDSNTEAFF. In nucleotides, the CDR3 is TGTGCCAGCAGTCTCCGGGACAGTAACACTGAAGCTTTCTTT. The variable domain in full, completed from reference TRBV2 and TRBJ1-1, reads EPEVTQTPSHQVTQMGQEVILRCVPISNHLYFYWYRQILGQKVEFLVSFYNNEISEKSEIFDDQFSVERPDGSNFTLKIRSTKLEDSAMYFCASSLRDSNTEAFFGQGTRLTVV.

The chain couples TRBV28 to TRBJ1-2; 7 bases line up with TRBD1. Germline trimming cut 5 bases from V and 4 bases from J; bases unmatched to any gene: 13. The CDR3 extends over 16 amino acids. Germline V lookup: CDR1 MDHEN, CDR2 SYDVKM. CDR3 nucleotide sequence: TGTGCCAGCAGTCTAACCCAAATGGGACAGACCTATGGCTACACCTTC. This codes for CASSLTQMGQTYGYTF.

This chain joins TRBV6-5 and TRBJ1-5, with D unclear. The germline V and J ends were trimmed by 8 bases and 7 bases, with 15 bases remaining between them. This CDR3 has 13 amino acids. Germline CDR1 reads MNHEY; CDR2 reads SVGAGI. CDR3 in amino acids: CASADEGSQPQHF. CDR3 coding DNA: TGTGCCAGCGCTGACGAGGGAAGCCAGCCCCAGCATTTT.

This clone has only one observation. The gene calls are TRBV27 and TRBJ2-6, with 10 nucleotides matching TRBD1. CDR3 length equals 17 residues. Trimming took 6 bases from V and 0 from J; bases not matched to a gene: 5. CDR1 and CDR2 (germline): MNHEY, SMNVEV (reference sequence). The CDR3 nucleotides are TGTGCCAGCAGCACAAGGACAGGGGGCTCTGGGGCCAACGTCCTGACTTTC. Translated, it gives CASSTRTGGSGANVLTF.

CDR3 region: CAPLKGLGEFYEQYF. CDR3 DNA: TGTGCCCCCCTTAAGGGACTAGGGGAGTTCTACGAGCAGTACTTC. V usage is TRBV24-1 and J usage is TRBJ2-7; 8 bases align to TRBD2. Trimming took 12 bases from V and 3 from J; bases not matched to a gene: 15. Germline lookup yields CDR1 KGHDR and CDR2 SFDVKD. The CDR3 length is 15 residues.

This chain uses TRBV15 with TRBJ2-7; 7 bases are shared with TRBD1. The CDR3 is 15 residues long. CDR1 LNHNV and CDR2 YYDKDF come from the germline V gene (reference sequence). J gave up 1 base and V 5 bases, and 8 bases lay outside the gene matches. The CDR3 reads CATSPQGVLSYEQYF. CDR3 coding DNA: TGTGCCACCAGCCCCCAGGGGGTTCTGTCCTACGAGCAGTACTTC.

The rearrangement joins TRBV11-1 to TRBJ2-7; D not resolved. CDR3 length equals 11 residues. Germline V CDR1 and CDR2: SGHAT, FQDESV (reference sequence). The germline V and J ends were trimmed by 6 bases and 1 base, with 4 bases remaining between them. In DNA form, the CDR3 reads TGTGCCAGCAGAGAGTCCTACGAGCAGTACTTC. Its translation is CASRESYEQYF.

This clone has only a few counts. The chain has TRBV5-1 and TRBJ2-2, with D possibly being TRBD1 (5 bases). The CDR3 is 15 residues long. Germline CDR1 and CDR2: SGHRS and YFSETQ. Trimming took 3 bases from V and 5 from J, leaving 14 bases between them. The CDR3 DNA follows: TGCGCCAGCAGCTCAGGGTTAGCAGGGACCGGGGAGCTGTTTTTT. This codes for CASSSGLAGTGELFF.

The chain employs TRBV14 and TRBJ1-1; D not certain. This CDR3 is built from 13 residues. Trimming removed 0 bases from V and 5 bases from J, with 7 bases in between. In germline, CDR1 is SGHDN, CDR2 FVKESK. CDR3 region: CASSQDLRTEAFF. The DNA for the CDR3 is TGTGCCAGCAGCCAAGATTTGAGAACTGAAGCTTTCTTT.

The chain joins TRBV3-1 (or the pseudogene TRBV3-2) to TRBJ1-6; 8 bases fit TRBD1. Germline V gene data show CDR1 as LGHDT and CDR2 as YNNKEL (reference sequence). There are 15 residues in the CDR3. The ends lost 1 base at V and 9 bases at J; junction bases unmatched: 5. The CDR3 nucleotides read TGTGCCAGCAGCCAAGTGACAGGGGTGAGTTCACCCCTCCACTTT. Translation gives CASSQVTGVSSPLHF.

The genes are TRBV6-5 and TRBJ1-1; 9 nucleotides agree with TRBD1. V lost 6 bases to trimming and J lost 10 bases; unmatched junction nucleotides: 15. The CDR3 has 15 residues. Per the germline V gene, CDR1 is MNHEY and CDR2 is SVGAGI. CDR3 region: CASRPGQGLTGGAFF. CDR3 DNA: TGTGCCAGCAGGCCGGGACAGGGCCTTACCGGGGGAGCTTTCTTT.

This clone was counted only a few times. The chain is built from TRBV6-5 and TRBJ1-5; D may be TRBD1 (6 bases). Germline CDR1 MNHEY, CDR2 SVGAGI. The CDR3 contains 15 residues. Trimming took 0 bases from V and 6 from J, leaving 12 bases between them. The CDR3 DNA follows: TGTGCCAGCAGTTACTCGACAGGATCGGTTCAGCCCCAGCATTTT. This codes for CASSYSTGSVQPQHF.

The chain couples TRBV7-2 to TRBJ2-3; 7 bases line up with TRBD1. Germline CDR1 and CDR2: SGHTA and FQGNSA. The CDR3 runs 15 residues. V lost 3 bases and J lost 5; bases outside the gene matches: 8. CDR3 sequence: CASSFRGTVGDTQYF. CDR3 in DNA: TGTGCCAGCAGCTTCAGGGGGACGGTGGGAGATACGCAGTATTTT.

The CDR3 protein is CASCGGGNQPQHF. Here the CDR3 DNA reads TGTGCCAGCTGCGGAGGCGGAAATCAGCCCCAGCATTTT. This chain uses TRBV6-5 with TRBJ1-5; D is undetermined. The germline V gene encodes CDR1 MNHEY and CDR2 SVGAGI. V was clipped by 8 bases and J by 4 bases, with 12 bases between them. The CDR3 has 13 amino acids.

Comments on this clone: Mismatch with germline at one junction end may stem from a read error. The CDR3 region has the DNA TGTGCTAGCAGCTTAGGACAGGGGAGAGGGGAAAAACTGTTTTTT. Its translation is CASSLGQGRGEKLFF. J is TRBJ1-4 and V is TRBV7-7; the match to TRBD1 covers 9 bases. Germline V gene data show CDR1 as SSHAT and CDR2 as FNYEAQ (reference sequence). The CDR3 contains 15 residues.

The rearrangement uses TRBV5-8 and TRBJ2-1, with D tentatively TRBD2 (6 bases). This CDR3 comprises 15 residues. Germline assignment: CDR1 SGHTS and CDR2 YDEGEE. V gave up 4 bases and J gave up 1 base, with 12 bases separating them. The CDR3 spells CASSRGTSSYNEQFF. For the CDR3, the DNA is TGTGCCAGCAGCCGGGGGACTTCTTCCTACAATGAGCAGTTCTTC.

Note on this clone: Other DNA sequences of this sample code for an identical CDR3. The chain recombines TRBV5-1 with TRBJ1-1; D uncertain. Deletions cut 0 bases from V and 0 bases from J, with 3 bases between. The CDR3 consists of 13 residues. From germline, CDR1 is SGHRS and CDR2 YFSETQ. This CDR3 is CASSLAVNTEAFF. CDR3 in DNA: TGCGCCAGCAGCTTGGCCGTGAACACTGAAGCTTTCTTT.

The chain uses TRBV11-2 and TRBJ1-6, with TRBD1 matching over 7 bases. Trimming took 5 bases from V and 9 from J; bases not matched to a gene: 7. The CDR3 length is 14 residues. Per germline, CDR1 SGHAT and CDR2 FQNNGV. DNA for the CDR3: TGTGCCAGCAGCGCCGGGACAGCGAGTTCACCCCTCCACTTT. This gives the protein CASSAGTASSPLHF.

CDR3 region: CASSYGGLNGYTF. In nucleotides, the CDR3 is TGTGCCAGCAGTTACGGAGGGCTCAATGGCTACACCTTC. This chain joins TRBV6-5 and TRBJ1-2; no clear D. Germline V gene data show CDR1 as MNHEY and CDR2 as SVGAGI. There are 13 residues in the CDR3. V lost 2 bases and J 6 bases, leaving 10 bases between the germline ends.

The chain employs TRBV5-1 and TRBJ2-1; D is perhaps TRBD2 (7 bases). Germline assignment: CDR1 SGHRS and CDR2 YFSETQ. The length of the CDR3 is 13 residues. Trimming removed 4 bases from V and 10 bases from J, with 15 bases in between. CDR3 nucleotide sequence: TGCGCCAGCAGCCAAATGGGGGGGCTGGAGCAGTTCTTC. As protein: CASSQMGGLEQFF.

The chain couples TRBV6-5 to TRBJ1-2, with D possibly matching TRBD1 (5 bases). The CDR3 has 15 residues. V lost 8 bases and J 2 bases, leaving 18 bases between the germline ends. CDR1 is MNHEY and CDR2 is SVGAGI in the germline V gene. The CDR3 DNA reads TGTGCCAGCCGGTCAGGGCTCACCGAGAACTATGGCTACACCTTC. It encodes CASRSGLTENYGYTF.

This chain uses TRBV7-2 with TRBJ1-5; D gene uncertain. CDR3 length: 13 amino acids. V gave up 3 bases and J gave up 7 bases, with 10 bases separating them. Germline loops: CDR1 SGHTA, CDR2 FQGNSA. The CDR3 sequence is CASSFYRGQPQHF. CDR3 DNA: TGTGCCAGCAGCTTCTATCGGGGACAGCCCCAGCATTTT.

This chain uses TRBV12-3 or TRBV12-4 with TRBJ1-2; D remains ambiguous. This CDR3 is 12 amino acids long. V shed 7 bases and J shed 5 bases, with 11 bases lying between them. In nucleotides, the CDR3 is TGTGCCAGCACCCTTGCGGGGTATGGCTACACCTTC. Amino acids: CASTLAGYGYTF.